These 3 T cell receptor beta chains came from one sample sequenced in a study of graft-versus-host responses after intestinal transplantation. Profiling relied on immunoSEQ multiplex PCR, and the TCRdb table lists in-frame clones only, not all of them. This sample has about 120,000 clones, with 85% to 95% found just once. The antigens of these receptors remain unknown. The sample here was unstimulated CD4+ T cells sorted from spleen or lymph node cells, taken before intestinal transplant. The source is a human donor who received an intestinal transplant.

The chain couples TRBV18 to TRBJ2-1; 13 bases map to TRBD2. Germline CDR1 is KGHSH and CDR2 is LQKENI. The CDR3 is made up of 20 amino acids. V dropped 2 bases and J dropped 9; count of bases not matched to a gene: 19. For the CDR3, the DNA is TGTGCCAGCTCACCAATTTGGCCATCGACTAGCGGGAGGCCCACTGGTGAGCAGTTCTTC. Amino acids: CASSPIWPSTSGRPTGEQFF. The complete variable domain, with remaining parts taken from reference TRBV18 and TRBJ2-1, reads NAGVMQNPRHLVRRRGQEARLRCSPMKGHSHVYWYRQLPEEGLKFMVYLQKENIIDESGMPKERFSAEFPKEGPSILRIQQVVRGDSAAYFCASSPIWPSTSGRPTGEQFFGPGTRLTVL.

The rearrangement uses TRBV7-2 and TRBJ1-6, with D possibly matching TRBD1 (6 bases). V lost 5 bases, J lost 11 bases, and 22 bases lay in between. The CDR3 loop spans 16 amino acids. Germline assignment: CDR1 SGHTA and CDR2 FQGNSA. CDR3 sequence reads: CASSPRTDQFWTPLHF. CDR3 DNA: TGTGCCAGCAGCCCCAGGACAGATCAATTTTGGACACCCCTCCACTTT.

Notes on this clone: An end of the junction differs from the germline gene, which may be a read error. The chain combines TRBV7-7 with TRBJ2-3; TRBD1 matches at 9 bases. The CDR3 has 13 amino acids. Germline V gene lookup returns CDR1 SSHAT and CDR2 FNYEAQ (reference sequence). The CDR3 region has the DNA TGTGCTAGCAGCTTAGACAGGGGGGATACGCAGTATTTT. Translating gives CASSLDRGDTQYF.